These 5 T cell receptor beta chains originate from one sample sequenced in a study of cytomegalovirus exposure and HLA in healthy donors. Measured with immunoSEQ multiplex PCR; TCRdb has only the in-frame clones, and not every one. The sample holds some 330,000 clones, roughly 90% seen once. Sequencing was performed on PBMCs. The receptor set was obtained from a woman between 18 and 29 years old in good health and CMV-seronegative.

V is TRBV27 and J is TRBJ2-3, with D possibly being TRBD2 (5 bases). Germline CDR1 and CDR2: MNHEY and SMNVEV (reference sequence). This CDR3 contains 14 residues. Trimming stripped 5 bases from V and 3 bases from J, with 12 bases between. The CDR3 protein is CASSPRTGTDTQYF. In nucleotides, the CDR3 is TGTGCCAGCAGTCCACGGACTGGGACAGATACGCAGTATTTT.

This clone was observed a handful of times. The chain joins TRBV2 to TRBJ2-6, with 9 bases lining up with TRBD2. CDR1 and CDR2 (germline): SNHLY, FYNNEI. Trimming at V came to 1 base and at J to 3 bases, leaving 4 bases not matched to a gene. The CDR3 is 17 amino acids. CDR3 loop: CASSEVGTSFGANVLTF. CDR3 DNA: TGTGCCAGCAGTGAAGTAGGGACTAGCTTTGGGGCCAACGTCCTGACTTTC. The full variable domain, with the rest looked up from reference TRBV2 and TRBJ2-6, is EPEVTQTPSHQVTQMGQEVILRCVPISNHLYFYWYRQILGQKVEFLVSFYNNEISEKSEIFDDQFSVERPDGSNFTLKIRSTKLEDSAMYFCASSEVGTSFGANVLTFGAGSRLTVL.

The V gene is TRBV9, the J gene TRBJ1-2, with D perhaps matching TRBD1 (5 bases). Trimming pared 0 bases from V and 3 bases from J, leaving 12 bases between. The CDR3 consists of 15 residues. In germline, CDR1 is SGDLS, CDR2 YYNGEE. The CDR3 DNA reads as TGTGCCAGCAGCGTAGTCGAAGGGGATTACTATGGCTACACCTTC. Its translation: CASSVVEGDYYGYTF. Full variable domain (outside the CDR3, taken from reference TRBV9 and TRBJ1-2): DSGVTQTPKHLITATGQRVTLRCSPRSGDLSVYWYQQSLDQGLQFLIQYYNGEERAKGNILERFSAQQFPDLHSELNLSSLELGDSALYFCASSVVEGDYYGYTFGSGTRLTVV.

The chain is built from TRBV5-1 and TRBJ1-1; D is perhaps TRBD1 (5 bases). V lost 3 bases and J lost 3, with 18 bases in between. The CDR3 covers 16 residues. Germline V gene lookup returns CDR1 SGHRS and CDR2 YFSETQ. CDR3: CASSSRPPGEDTEAFF. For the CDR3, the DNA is TGCGCCAGCAGCTCTCGGCCCCCGGGGGAGGACACTGAAGCTTTCTTT.

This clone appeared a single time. The CDR3 sequence is CASSPGNPANYGYTF. Here the CDR3 DNA reads TGTGCCAGCAGTCCCGGTAACCCGGCTAACTATGGCTACACCTTC. The V gene is TRBV27, the J gene TRBJ1-2, with D hard to call. The germline gives CDR1 MNHEY, CDR2 SMNVEV (reference sequence). The length of the CDR3 is 15 residues. The ends were cut back, 5 bases at V and 0 bases at J, with 13 bases in the middle.